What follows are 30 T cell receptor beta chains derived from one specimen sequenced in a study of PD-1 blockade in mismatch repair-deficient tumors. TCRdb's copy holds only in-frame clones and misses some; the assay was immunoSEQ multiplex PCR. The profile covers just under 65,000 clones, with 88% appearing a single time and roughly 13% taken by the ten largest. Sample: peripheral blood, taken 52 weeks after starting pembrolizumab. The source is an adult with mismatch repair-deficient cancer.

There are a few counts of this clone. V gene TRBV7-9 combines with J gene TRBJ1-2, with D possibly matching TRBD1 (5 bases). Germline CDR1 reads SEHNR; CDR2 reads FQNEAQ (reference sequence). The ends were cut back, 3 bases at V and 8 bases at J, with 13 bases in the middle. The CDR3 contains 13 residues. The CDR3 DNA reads TGTGCCAGCAGCTTGGTAGGGGAGGACGGCTACACCTTC. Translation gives CASSLVGEDGYTF.

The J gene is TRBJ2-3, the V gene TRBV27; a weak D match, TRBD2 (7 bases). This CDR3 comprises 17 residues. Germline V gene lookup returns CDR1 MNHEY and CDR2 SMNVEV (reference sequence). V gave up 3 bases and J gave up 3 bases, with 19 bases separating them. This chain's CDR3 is CASSFLHREGRTDTQYF. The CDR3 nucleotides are TGTGCCAGCAGTTTCCTCCACAGGGAGGGGCGGACAGATACGCAGTATTTT.

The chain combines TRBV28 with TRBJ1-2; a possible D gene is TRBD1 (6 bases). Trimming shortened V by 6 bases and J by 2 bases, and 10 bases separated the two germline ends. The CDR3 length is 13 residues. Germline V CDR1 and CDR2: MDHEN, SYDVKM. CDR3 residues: CASRQGQNYGYTF. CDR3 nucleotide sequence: TGTGCCAGCAGACAGGGACAAAACTATGGCTACACCTTC.

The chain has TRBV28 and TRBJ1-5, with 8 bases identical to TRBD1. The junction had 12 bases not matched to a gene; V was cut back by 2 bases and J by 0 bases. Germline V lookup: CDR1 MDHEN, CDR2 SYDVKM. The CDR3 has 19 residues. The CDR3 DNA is TGTGCCAGCAGTTTAAGGGACAGGACATGGGTGGGTAGCAATCAGCCCCAGCATTTT. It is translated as CASSLRDRTWVGSNQPQHF.

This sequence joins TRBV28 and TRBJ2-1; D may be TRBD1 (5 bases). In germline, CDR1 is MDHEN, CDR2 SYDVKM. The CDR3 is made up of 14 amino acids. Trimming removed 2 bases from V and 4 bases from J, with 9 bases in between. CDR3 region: CASSLVTDYNEQFF. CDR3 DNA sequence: TGTGCCAGCAGTTTAGTGACAGATTACAATGAGCAGTTCTTC. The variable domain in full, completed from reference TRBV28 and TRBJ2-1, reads DVKVTQSSRYLVKRTGEKVFLECVQDMDHENMFWYRQDPGLGLRLIYFSYDVKMKEKGDIPEGYSVSREKKERFSLILESASTNQTSMYLCASSLVTDYNEQFFGPGTRLTVL.

The CDR3 region has the DNA TGTGCCAGCTCAACGGGACAGGGGGCAGGCTATGGCTACACCTTC. Translated, it gives CASSTGQGAGYGYTF. The V gene is TRBV18, the J gene TRBJ1-2, with 12 bases fitting TRBD1. Germline V gene lookup returns CDR1 KGHSH and CDR2 LQKENI. CDR3 length: 15 amino acids. V shed 5 bases, J shed 4 bases, and the junction held 5 bases outside the gene matches.

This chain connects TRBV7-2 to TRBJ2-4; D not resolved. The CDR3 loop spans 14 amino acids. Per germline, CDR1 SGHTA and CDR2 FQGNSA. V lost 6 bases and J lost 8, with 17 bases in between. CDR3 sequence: CASSLERIPDIQYF. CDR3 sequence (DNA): TGTGCCAGCAGTCTAGAGAGGATTCCGGACATTCAGTACTTC.

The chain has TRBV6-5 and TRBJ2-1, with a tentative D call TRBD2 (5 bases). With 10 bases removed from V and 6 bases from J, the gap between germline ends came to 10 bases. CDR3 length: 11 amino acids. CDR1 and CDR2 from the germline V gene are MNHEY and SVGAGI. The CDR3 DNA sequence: TGTGCCATCTCTAGCTCCAATGAGCAGTTCTTC. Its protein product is CAISSSNEQFF.

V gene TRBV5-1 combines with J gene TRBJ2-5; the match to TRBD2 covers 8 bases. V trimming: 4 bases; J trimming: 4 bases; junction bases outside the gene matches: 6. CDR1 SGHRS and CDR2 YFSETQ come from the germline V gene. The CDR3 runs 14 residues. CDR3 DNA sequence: TGCGCCAGCAGCCGGGGACTAGGTGGAGAGACCCAGTACTTC. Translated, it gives CASSRGLGGETQYF.

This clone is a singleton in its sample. CDR3 sequence reads: CASSSFLAGVVYEQYF. CDR3 in DNA: TGTGCCAGCAGCTCTTTTTTAGCGGGAGTTGTCTACGAGCAGTACTTC. The V gene is TRBV11-2, the J gene TRBJ2-7; TRBD2 matches 9 bases. Germline CDR1 reads SGHAT; CDR2 reads FQNNGV. V was pared by 4 bases and J by 3 bases, with 10 bases of the junction left unmatched. The CDR3 sequence is 16 residues long.

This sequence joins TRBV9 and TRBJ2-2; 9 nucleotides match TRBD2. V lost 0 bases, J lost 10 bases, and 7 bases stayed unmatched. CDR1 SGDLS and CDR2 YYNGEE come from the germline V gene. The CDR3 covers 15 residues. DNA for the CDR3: TGTGCCAGCAGCGTAGCCGGCGGGAGGGCCGTGGAGCTGTTTTTT. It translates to CASSVAGGRAVELFF.

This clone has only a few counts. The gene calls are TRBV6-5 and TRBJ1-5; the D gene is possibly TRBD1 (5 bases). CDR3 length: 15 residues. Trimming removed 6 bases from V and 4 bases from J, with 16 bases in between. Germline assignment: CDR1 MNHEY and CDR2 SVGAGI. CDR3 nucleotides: TGTGCCAGCAGCCCCCGGGGGGAGGGGAATCAGCCCCAGCATTTT. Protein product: CASSPRGEGNQPQHF.

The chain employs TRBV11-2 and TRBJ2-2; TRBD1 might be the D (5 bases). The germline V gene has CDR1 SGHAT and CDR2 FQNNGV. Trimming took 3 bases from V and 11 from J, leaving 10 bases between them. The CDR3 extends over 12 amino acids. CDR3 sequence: CASSLFRAELFF. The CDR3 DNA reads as TGTGCCAGCAGCTTGTTCAGGGCAGAGCTGTTTTTT.

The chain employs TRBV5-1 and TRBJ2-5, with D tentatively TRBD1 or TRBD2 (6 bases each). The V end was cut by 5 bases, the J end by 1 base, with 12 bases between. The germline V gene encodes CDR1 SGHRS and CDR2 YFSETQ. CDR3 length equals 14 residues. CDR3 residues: CASSSGGLQETQYF. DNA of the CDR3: TGCGCCAGCAGTTCTGGGGGGCTCCAAGAGACCCAGTACTTC.

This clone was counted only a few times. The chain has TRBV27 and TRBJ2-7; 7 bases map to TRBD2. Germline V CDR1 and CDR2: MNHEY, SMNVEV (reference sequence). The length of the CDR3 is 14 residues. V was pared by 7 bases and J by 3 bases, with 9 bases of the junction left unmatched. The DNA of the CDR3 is TGTGCCAGCAAGTTGACTAGCAGATTCTACGAGCAGTACTTC. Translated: CASKLTSRFYEQYF.

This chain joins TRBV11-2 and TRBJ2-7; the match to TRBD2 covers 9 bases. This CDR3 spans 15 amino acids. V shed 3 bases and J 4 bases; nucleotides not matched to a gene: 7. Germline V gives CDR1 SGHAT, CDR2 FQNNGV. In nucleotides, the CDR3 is TGTGCCAGCAGCTTTATAGCGGGAGAAATATACGAGCAGTACTTC. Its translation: CASSFIAGEIYEQYF.

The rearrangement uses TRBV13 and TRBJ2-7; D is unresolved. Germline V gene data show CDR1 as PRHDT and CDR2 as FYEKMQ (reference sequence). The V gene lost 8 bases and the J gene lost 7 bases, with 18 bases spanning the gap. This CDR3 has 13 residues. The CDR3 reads CASGRHVPREQYF. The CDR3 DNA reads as TGTGCCAGCGGCCGACACGTCCCTAGGGAGCAGTACTTC. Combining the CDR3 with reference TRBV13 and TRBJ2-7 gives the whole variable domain AAGVIQSPRHLIKEKRETATLKCYPIPRHDTVYWYQQGPGQDPQFLISFYEKMQSDKGSIPDRFSAQQFSDYHSELNMSSLELGDSALYFCASGRHVPREQYFGPGTRLTVT.

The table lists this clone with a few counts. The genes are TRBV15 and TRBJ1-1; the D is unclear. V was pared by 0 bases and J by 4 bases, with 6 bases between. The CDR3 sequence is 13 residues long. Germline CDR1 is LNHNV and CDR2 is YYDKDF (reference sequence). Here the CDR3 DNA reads TGTGCCACCAGCAGAGACAGAAGCACTGAAGCTTTCTTT. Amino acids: CATSRDRSTEAFF. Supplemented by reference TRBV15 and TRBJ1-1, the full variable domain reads DAMVIQNPRYQVTQFGKPVTLSCSQTLNHNVMYWYQQKSSQAPKLLFHYYDKDFNNEADTPDNFQSRRPNTSFCFLDIRSPGLGDTAMYLCATSRDRSTEAFFGQGTRLTVV.

The CDR3 DNA follows: TGTGCCAGCAGTTTTGGGGCAGGGGGTTACGAGCAGTACTTC. This sequence encodes CASSFGAGGYEQYF. This chain links TRBV27 with TRBJ2-5; 7 nucleotides match TRBD1. Judging by the DNA end, TRBJ2-7 fits better; the J call may be wrong. This CDR3 has 14 residues. Germline V gene data show CDR1 as MNHEY and CDR2 as SMNVEV (reference sequence).

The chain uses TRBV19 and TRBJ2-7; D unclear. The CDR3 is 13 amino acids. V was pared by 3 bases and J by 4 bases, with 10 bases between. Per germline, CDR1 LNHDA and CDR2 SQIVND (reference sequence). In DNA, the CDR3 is TGTGCCAGTAGTATGGGTCGGAGTTACGAGCAGTACTTC. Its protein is CASSMGRSYEQYF.

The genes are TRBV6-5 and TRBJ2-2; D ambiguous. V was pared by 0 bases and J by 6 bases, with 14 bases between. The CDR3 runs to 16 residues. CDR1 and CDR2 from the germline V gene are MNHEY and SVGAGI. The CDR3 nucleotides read TGTGCCAGCAGTTACTCGGGTACTAAGTGGCCCGGGGAGCTGTTTTTT. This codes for CASSYSGTKWPGELFF.

DNA of the CDR3: TGTGCCAGCAGTTACCCAGACAGAACGTACGAGCAGTACTTC. This codes for CASSYPDRTYEQYF. The V gene is TRBV6-6, the J gene TRBJ2-7; maybe TRBD1 (5 bases). V lost 2 bases, J lost 4 bases, and 12 bases lay in between. Germline V gene sequence: CDR1 MNHNY, CDR2 SVGAGI (reference sequence). The CDR3 runs to 14 residues.

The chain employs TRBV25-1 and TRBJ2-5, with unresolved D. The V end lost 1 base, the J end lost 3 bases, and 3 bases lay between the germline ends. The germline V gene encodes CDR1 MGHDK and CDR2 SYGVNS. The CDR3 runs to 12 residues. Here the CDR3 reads CASSESEETQYF. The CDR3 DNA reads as TGTGCCAGCAGTGAATCGGAAGAGACCCAGTACTTC.

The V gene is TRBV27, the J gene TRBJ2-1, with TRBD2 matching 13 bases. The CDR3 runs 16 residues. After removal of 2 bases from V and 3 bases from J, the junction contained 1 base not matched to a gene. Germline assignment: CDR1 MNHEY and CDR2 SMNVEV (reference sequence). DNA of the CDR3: TGTGCCAGCAGTTTAGGGACTAGCGGGAACTACAATGAGCAGTTCTTC. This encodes CASSLGTSGNYNEQFF.

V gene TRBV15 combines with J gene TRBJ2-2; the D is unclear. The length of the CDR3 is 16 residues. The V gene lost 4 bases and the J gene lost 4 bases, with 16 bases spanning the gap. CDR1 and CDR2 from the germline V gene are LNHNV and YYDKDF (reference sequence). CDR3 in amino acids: CATSTIRPVSTGELFF. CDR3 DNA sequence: TGTGCCACCAGCACCATCCGGCCTGTTAGCACCGGGGAGCTGTTTTTT.

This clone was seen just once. CDR3 sequence reads: CASSVDGITDTQYF. The CDR3 bases are TGTGCCAGCAGCGTGGATGGGATCACAGATACGCAGTATTTT. J is TRBJ2-3 and V is TRBV9; the D is unclear. CDR1 is SGDLS, CDR2 YYNGEE, per germline. The CDR3 contains 14 residues. With 2 bases removed from V and 2 bases from J, the gap between germline ends came to 9 bases.

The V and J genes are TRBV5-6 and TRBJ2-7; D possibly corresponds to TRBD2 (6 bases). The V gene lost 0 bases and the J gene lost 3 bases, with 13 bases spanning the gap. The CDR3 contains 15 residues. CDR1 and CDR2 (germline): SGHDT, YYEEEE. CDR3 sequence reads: CASSLGTTNVYEQYF. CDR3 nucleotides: TGTGCCAGCAGCTTGGGGACTACCAACGTCTACGAGCAGTACTTC.

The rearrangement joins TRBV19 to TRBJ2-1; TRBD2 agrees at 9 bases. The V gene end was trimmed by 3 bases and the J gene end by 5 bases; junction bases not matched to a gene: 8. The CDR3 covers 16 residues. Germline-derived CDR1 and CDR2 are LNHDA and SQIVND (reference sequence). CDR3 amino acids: CASSMRLAGRHNEQFF. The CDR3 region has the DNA TGTGCCAGTAGTATGCGGCTAGCGGGACGCCACAATGAGCAGTTCTTC.

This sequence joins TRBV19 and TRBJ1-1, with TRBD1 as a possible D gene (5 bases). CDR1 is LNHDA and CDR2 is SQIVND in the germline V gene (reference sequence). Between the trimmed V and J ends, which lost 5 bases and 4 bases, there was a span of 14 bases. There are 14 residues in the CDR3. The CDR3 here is CASSPRTWGTEAFF. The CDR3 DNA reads TGTGCCAGTAGTCCTAGGACATGGGGCACTGAAGCTTTCTTT.

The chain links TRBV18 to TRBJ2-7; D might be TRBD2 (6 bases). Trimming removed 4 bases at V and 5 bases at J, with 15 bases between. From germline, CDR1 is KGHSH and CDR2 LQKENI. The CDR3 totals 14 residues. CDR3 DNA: TGTGCCAGCTCACAGGGACTCTCCCGCGACGAGCAGTACTTC. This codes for CASSQGLSRDEQYF.